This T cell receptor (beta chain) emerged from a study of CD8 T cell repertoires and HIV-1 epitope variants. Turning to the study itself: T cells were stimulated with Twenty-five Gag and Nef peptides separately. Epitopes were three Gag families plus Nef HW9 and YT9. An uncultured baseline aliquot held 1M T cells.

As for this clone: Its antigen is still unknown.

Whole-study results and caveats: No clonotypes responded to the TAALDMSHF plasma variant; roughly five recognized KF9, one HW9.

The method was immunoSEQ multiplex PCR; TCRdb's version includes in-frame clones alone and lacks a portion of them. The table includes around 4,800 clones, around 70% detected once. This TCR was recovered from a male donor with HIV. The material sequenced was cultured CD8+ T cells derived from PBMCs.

The CDR3 DNA is TGTGCCAGCACCCCCCGCGGGACCGGGGAGCTGTTTTTT. This encodes CASTPRGTGELFF. The chain joins TRBV9 to TRBJ2-2, with D possibly being TRBD2 (5 bases). The CDR3 is made up of 13 amino acids. V lost 6 bases and J lost 5, with 11 bases in between. Germline assignment: CDR1 SGDLS and CDR2 YYNGEE.